These 5 T cell receptor beta chains share one sample of origin, sequenced in a study of shared clonotypes between healthy human individuals (dated by TCRdb to about 2020). The library came from the immunoSEQ multiplex PCR assay. This immuneACCESS table, as held by TCRdb, lists in-frame sequences with V and J called but not all clones. Of the missing ones, under half trace to an unresolved V gene in checked studies; the others have no known cause. For this sample the table gives 2 million to 3 million clones, of which approximately 93% were detected only once. The ten most abundant clones make up approximately 0.35% of the sample. Material for sequencing was naive CD4+ T cells from PBMCs. The cell subset or site label for this specimen denotes: CD45RA+ positively selected. These receptors came from a man between 18 and 35 years old in good health. Some clones in this sample may be carry-over from other donors' samples.

Here the CDR3 reads CASDRGFSGANVLTF. CDR3 bases: TGTGCCAGCGACAGGGGGTTCTCTGGGGCCAACGTCCTGACTTTC. The gene calls are TRBV28 and TRBJ2-6, with 9 bases lining up with TRBD1. The V gene end was trimmed by 8 bases and the J gene end by 0 bases; junction bases not matched to a gene: 2. CDR1 is MDHEN, CDR2 SYDVKM, per germline. The CDR3 is made up of 15 amino acids.

The chain employs TRBV9 and TRBJ2-1; possible D gene TRBD2, 6 bases. This CDR3 spans 15 amino acids. Trimming removed 7 bases from V and 4 bases from J, with 18 bases in between. The V gene's germline CDR1 is SGDLS and CDR2 YYNGEE. DNA for the CDR3: TGTGCCAGCGGTACCGGGACTCCCCTTTACAATGAGCAGTTCTTC. This gives the protein CASGTGTPLYNEQFF.

The chain recombines TRBV27 with TRBJ2-2, with 10 bases that match TRBD2. The ends lost 4 bases at V and 6 bases at J; junction bases unmatched: 14. The CDR3 loop spans 18 amino acids. Germline V gene sequence: CDR1 MNHEY, CDR2 SMNVEV (reference sequence). Here the CDR3 reads CASSSGLGLAVVPGELFF. Here the CDR3 DNA reads TGTGCCAGCAGTTCGGGACTTGGACTAGCGGTTGTCCCCGGGGAGCTGTTTTTT.

As for this clone: This same CDR3 is encoded by further DNA sequences in the sample. The chain recombines TRBV18 with TRBJ2-7; D perhaps matches TRBD1 (6 bases). Germline values: CDR1 KGHSH, CDR2 LQKENI. The CDR3 covers 15 residues. V lost 3 bases to trimming and J lost 0 bases, with 12 bases between them. CDR3 sequence: CASSPGTRSSYEQYF. CDR3 bases: TGTGCCAGCTCACCCGGGACACGGAGCTCCTACGAGCAGTACTTC.

The V and J genes are TRBV6-1 and TRBJ2-7; TRBD1 agrees at 7 bases. Germline V gene lookup returns CDR1 MNHNS and CDR2 SASEGT. After removal of 4 bases from V and 3 bases from J, the junction contained 6 bases not matched to a gene. The CDR3 loop spans 14 amino acids. The DNA for the CDR3 is TGTGCCAGCAGTGTCCGGGACAGTAACTACGAGCAGTACTTC. Amino acids: CASSVRDSNYEQYF.